This TCR beta chain was sequenced during a study of cytomegalovirus exposure and HLA in healthy donors. Study background: The 130 or so validation repertoires and the 666 first-cohort repertoires shared a platform, a later analysis reported.

Germline lookup yields CDR1 MNHNS and CDR2 SASEGT. V was shortened by 6 bases and J by 0 bases, with 11 bases between the two germline ends. This CDR3 region has 14 residues. Sequenced by immunoSEQ multiplex PCR; TCRdb stores in-frame clones only, minus some. Here the sample spans about 220,000 clones, 80% to 95% being singletons. This sequence originates from a woman aged 18-29 years in good health and CMV-seronegative. Sequencing was performed on PBMCs. The chain joins TRBV6-1 to TRBJ1-1, with a weak D call TRBD1 (5 bases). DNA for the CDR3: TGTGCCAGCAGACAGGACCTCATGAACACTGAAGCTTTCTTT. This gives the protein CASRQDLMNTEAFF.